This TCR beta chain was captured by sequencing in a study of cytomegalovirus exposure and HLA in healthy donors. Comment on this clone: Antigen specificity is unknown.

Germline V CDR1 and CDR2: SGHNT, YENEEA. The V end was cut by 3 bases, the J end by 1 base, with 6 bases between. This CDR3 has 13 amino acids. Whole-study results and caveats: Reportedly, fewer N-insertions than the approximately 650-donor mean appeared in an Asian-associated ancestry cluster in a later analysis.

Healthy individuals who donated bone marrow served as the donors. PCR primers comprised 60 Vbeta and 13 Jbeta primers. The data were produced by immunoSEQ multiplex PCR, yet TCRdb's version contains in-frame clones alone and is incomplete. The profile shows about 110,000 clones, approximately 79% of them singletons. The source material was PBMCs. This clonotype was obtained from a man aged 25-40 years in good health and CMV-seropositive. The chain is built from TRBV11-3 and TRBJ2-5; no clear D. CDR3 coding DNA: TGTGCCAGCAGCTTCGTAATCCAAGAGACCCAGTACTTC. It translates to CASSFVIQETQYF.